This T cell receptor beta chain was captured by sequencing in a study of T-cell reconstitution after alpha-beta-depleted transplantation in children. General study findings and limits: About two months after transplant, alpha-beta T cells reportedly came from several hundred expanded graft clones.

TCRbeta library preparation incorporated unique molecular identifiers. TCRdb called the PCR reads again in MiXCR, with one record for every CDR3 protein. The data show some 840,000 distinct CDR3 sequences, with less than 20% seen just once and approximately 5% held by the top ten. The germline CDR1 and CDR2 sequences are KGHDR and SFDVKD. The length of the CDR3 is 15 residues. The germline V and J ends were trimmed by 4 bases and 3 bases, with 12 bases remaining between them. Concerning this clonotype itself: The antigen is undetermined.

The material was PBMCs, mostly from graft donor cells, obtained 360 days after TCRalphabeta/CD19-depleted stem cell transplant. The chain couples TRBV24-1 to TRBJ1-5; D call uncertain. The receptor was isolated from a male patient aged 10 to 17 who had a stem cell transplant for acute lymphoblastic leukemia, so the T cells may come from the graft donor. The CDR3 sequence is CATSDPTVPNQPQHF. As DNA, the CDR3 is TGTGCCACCAGTGACCCCACCGTACCCAATCAGCCCCAGCATTTT.